This is a list of T cell receptor beta chains from one sample in a study of T cells after yellow fever vaccination. TCRdb re-analysed the 5' RACE reads in MiXCR, keeping a single row per CDR3 protein. Here the sample spans about 170,000 distinct CDR3 sequences, approximately 10% being singletons. Sample: CD8+ T cells sorted from PBMCs, taken 15 days after the yellow fever booster vaccination. The receptors derive from a man aged 18 to 29 who received the YFV17D yellow fever vaccine. The CDR3 runs from the conserved cysteine through the conserved F or W. The D gene is left open where the match is weak. Not every row has a clone size; where given, it reads once, few, many or a size class.

d_call | j_call | clone_size | v_call | cdr3_aa | cdr3_nt
- | TRBJ2-7 | few | TRBV7-3 | CASSLSAGPRYEQYF | TGTGCCAGCAGCTTAAGCGCAGGGCCTAGGTACGAGCAGTACTTC
- | TRBJ1-2 | - | TRBV12-3/TRBV12-4 | CASTPVGYGYTF | TGTGCCAGCACCCCAGTCGGCTATGGCTACACCTTC
- | TRBJ2-1 | many | TRBV6-4 | CATAASGSYNEQFF | TGTGCCACCGCGGCGAGCGGCTCCTACAATGAGCAGTTCTTC
- | TRBJ1-1 | few | TRBV10-2 | CASSEDLALRDTEAFF | TGCGCCAGCAGTGAGGATTTGGCCCTCCGGGACACTGAAGCTTTCTTT
- | TRBJ2-1 | once | TRBV9 | CASSVSPRVGGGYNEQFF | TGTGCCAGCAGCGTATCGCCCAGGGTCGGGGGCGGTTACAATGAGCAGTTCTTC
- | TRBJ2-7 | - | TRBV7-8 | CASSLLGTGEQYF | TGTGCCAGCAGCTTACTGGGGACGGGTGAGCAGTACTTC
- | TRBJ2-5 | few | TRBV12-3/TRBV12-4 | CASTFAQLRVKTQYF | TGTGCCAGCACCTTTGCACAGTTAAGAGTAAAGACCCAGTACTTC
TRBD2 | TRBJ2-1 | few | TRBV6-6 | CASNPSGGANEQFF | TGTGCCAGCAACCCTAGCGGGGGGGCAAATGAGCAGTTCTTC
- | TRBJ2-5 | few | TRBV12-3/TRBV12-4 | CASSYGSGETQYF | TGTGCCAGCAGTTATGGGAGTGGAGAGACCCAGTACTTC
- | TRBJ2-5 | - | TRBV9 | CASSARDGEETQYF | TGTGCCAGCAGCGCCCGGGACGGGGAAGAGACCCAGTACTTC
- | TRBJ1-2 | - | TRBV10-3 | CAASGTTTEGYTF | TGTGCCGCCTCCGGGACAACGACAGAGGGCTACACCTTC
- | TRBJ1-1 | - | TRBV20-1 | CSARVFGSTKGTEAFF | TGCAGTGCTAGAGTATTCGGCTCAACCAAAGGGACTGAAGCTTTCTTT
TRBD2 | TRBJ2-2 | - | TRBV7-2 | CASSFLAGGPVTGELFF | TGTGCCAGCAGCTTCCTAGCGGGGGGGCCGGTCACCGGGGAGCTGTTTTTT
TRBD1 | TRBJ2-7 | many | TRBV7-6 | CASSLEQGVRYEQYF | TGTGCCAGCAGCTTAGAGCAGGGGGTGAGGTACGAGCAGTACTTC
TRBD2 | TRBJ2-2 | few | TRBV7-8 | CASSLMRGSTGELFF | TGTGCCAGCAGCTTAATGCGGGGGAGCACCGGGGAGCTGTTTTTT
- | TRBJ1-5 | - | TRBV6-2/TRBV6-3 | CASSYSYGNQPQHF | TGTGCCAGCAGTTACTCGTACGGTAATCAGCCCCAGCATTTT
- | TRBJ2-7 | - | TRBV11-2 | CASSLYYEQYF | TGTGCCAGCAGCTTATACTACGAGCAGTACTTC
TRBD1 | TRBJ2-2 | - | TRBV6-5 | CASRLTGAGELFF | TGTGCCAGCAGGCTGACAGGGGCCGGGGAGCTGTTTTTT
- | TRBJ2-5 | - | TRBV19 | CASSIMGQEQETQYF | TGTGCCAGTAGTATAATGGGTCAGGAACAAGAGACCCAGTACTTC
TRBD2 | TRBJ2-3 | - | TRBV5-1 | CASSQGLAGGQTDTQYF | TGCGCCAGCAGCCAAGGACTAGCGGGGGGGCAGACAGATACGCAGTATTTT
- | TRBJ1-2 | few | TRBV12-3/TRBV12-4 | CASSPQPNYGYTF | TGTGCCAGCAGCCCACAGCCTAACTATGGCTACACCTTC
- | TRBJ1-2 | - | TRBV12-5 | CASGLGLGSGYTF | TGTGCTAGTGGTTTGGGTTTAGGGTCTGGCTACACCTTC
- | TRBJ2-3 | - | TRBV20-1 | CSARSQAWTGADTQYF | TGCAGTGCTAGATCGCAAGCGTGGACGGGCGCAGATACGCAGTATTTT
TRBD1 | TRBJ2-5 | many | TRBV4-3 | CASSQVWLMTGGQETQYF | TGCGCCAGCAGCCAAGTTTGGCTAATGACAGGGGGACAAGAGACCCAGTACTTC
- | TRBJ2-7 | few | TRBV6-2/TRBV6-3 | CASSPGGADEQYF | TGTGCCAGCAGCCCCGGTGGGGCGGACGAGCAGTACTTC
TRBD2 | TRBJ2-1 | - | TRBV27 | CASSLTSGAEQFF | TGTGCCAGCAGTTTGACTAGCGGGGCTGAGCAGTTCTTC
- | TRBJ2-5 | - | TRBV5-4 | CASSLGGHEETQYF | TGTGCCAGCAGCTTAGGGGGGCACGAGGAGACCCAGTACTTC
- | TRBJ2-1 | few | TRBV12-3/TRBV12-4 | CASSKDWGAYNEQFF | TGTGCCAGCAGCAAAGACTGGGGTGCCTACAATGAGCAGTTCTTC
TRBD2 | TRBJ2-5 | few | TRBV3-1 | CASSLGLGGALETQYF | TGTGCCAGCAGCCTGGGCCTCGGGGGGGCCTTAGAGACCCAGTACTTC
- | TRBJ2-5 | - | TRBV27 | CASSFRGGHQYF | TGTGCCAGCAGTTTTAGGGGAGGACACCAGTACTTC
TRBD2 | TRBJ2-5 | - | TRBV6-4 | CASSYKLAGDQETQYF | TGTGCCAGCAGCTACAAACTAGCGGGGGACCAAGAGACCCAGTACTTC
- | TRBJ2-2 | - | TRBV5-1 | CASSLVLASGELFF | TGCGCCAGCAGCTTGGTCTTAGCCTCCGGGGAGCTGTTTTTT
TRBD2 | TRBJ2-1 | few | TRBV16 | CASSLGTGGSYNEQFF | TGTGCCAGCAGCCTCGGCACGGGGGGCTCCTACAATGAGCAGTTCTTC
- | TRBJ2-2 | few | TRBV29-1 | CSVGQPNTGELFF | TGCAGCGTTGGGCAACCGAACACCGGGGAGCTGTTTTTT
TRBD1 | TRBJ2-4 | few | TRBV5-6 | CASSFGQGSNIQYF | TGTGCCAGCAGCTTCGGACAGGGGAGCAACATTCAGTACTTC
TRBD2 | TRBJ2-1 | few | TRBV5-5 | CASSSATTSGLSYNEQFF | TGTGCCAGCAGCTCCGCAACTACTAGCGGCCTCTCCTACAATGAGCAGTTCTTC
- | TRBJ1-5 | few | TRBV4-1 | CASSRELMNQPQHF | TGCGCCAGCAGCCGAGAGCTGATGAATCAGCCCCAGCATTTT
- | TRBJ1-4 | few | TRBV5-1 | CASSYGTWGHEKLFF | TGCGCCAGCAGCTACGGGACCTGGGGACATGAAAAACTGTTTTTT
TRBD2 | TRBJ2-1 | many | TRBV4-3 | CASSRTSGGSYNEQFF | TGCGCCAGCAGCCGGACTAGCGGGGGCTCCTACAATGAGCAGTTCTTC
- | TRBJ1-2 | - | TRBV5-6 | CASSLGDYGYTF | TGTGCCAGCAGCTTGGGGGACTATGGCTACACCTTC
- | TRBJ2-3 | few | TRBV7-9 | CASSPPSGDTQYF | TGTGCCAGCAGCCCCCCGAGCGGAGATACGCAGTATTTT
- | TRBJ2-7 | - | TRBV7-2 | CASSSGQSYEQYF | TGTGCCAGCAGCTCCGGACAAAGCTACGAGCAGTACTTC
- | TRBJ1-2 | - | TRBV7-6 | CASSSAAGTRHGYTF | TGTGCCAGCAGCTCCGCCGCCGGGACTAGGCATGGCTACACCTTC
TRBD1 | TRBJ1-1 | - | TRBV7-9 | CASSLSPLAGGTNTEAFF | TGTGCCAGCAGCTTATCCCCGTTGGCAGGGGGAACCAACACTGAAGCTTTCTTT
TRBD1 | TRBJ1-2 | - | TRBV20-1 | CSAPRDRAKVSLYGYTF | TGCAGTGCTCCCCGCGACAGGGCCAAGGTTTCCCTCTATGGCTACACCTTC
- | TRBJ2-4 | many | TRBV5-1 | CASSLRGSAKNIQYF | TGCGCCAGCAGCTTGAGGGGCTCGGCCAAAAACATTCAGTACTTC
TRBD1 | TRBJ2-7 | few | TRBV9 | CASSGGTGSGQYF | TGTGCCAGCAGCGGGGGGACAGGGTCTGGGCAGTACTTC
- | TRBJ1-2 | few | TRBV18 | CASSLEPGLAGYGYTF | TGTGCCAGCTCACTTGAACCAGGCCTGGCCGGCTATGGCTACACCTTC
- | TRBJ2-2 | - | TRBV5-6 | CASSLEGTVLYTGELFF | TGTGCCAGCAGCCTGGAGGGGACAGTACTTTACACCGGGGAGCTGTTTTTT
TRBD1 | TRBJ1-1 | few | TRBV5-5 | CASSRDRGKRNTEAFF | TGTGCCAGCAGTCGTGACAGGGGAAAGAGAAACACTGAAGCTTTCTTT
TRBD1 | TRBJ2-7 | - | TRBV5-8 | CASSSDPGQGGDYYEQYF | TGTGCCAGCAGCTCAGACCCGGGACAGGGTGGGGATTACTACGAGCAGTACTTC
- | TRBJ2-3 | - | TRBV6-8 | CASSLSPGGTSTDTQYF | TGTGCCAGCAGTCTTTCTCCAGGCGGAACTAGCACAGATACGCAGTATTTT
- | TRBJ2-1 | - | TRBV7-2 | CASTSPAHQRDEQFF | TGTGCCAGCACCTCCCCGGCCCACCAGAGGGATGAGCAGTTCTTC
- | TRBJ2-1 | many | TRBV5-1 | CASSRPISHEQFF | TGCGCCAGCAGCCGGCCTATCAGCCATGAGCAGTTCTTC
TRBD2 | TRBJ2-4 | few | TRBV5-1 | CASSSSGSGGFLAKNIQYF | TGCGCCAGCAGCTCCTCTGGTAGCGGGGGGTTCCTAGCCAAAAACATTCAGTACTTC
TRBD2 | TRBJ2-3 | - | TRBV4-1 | CASSRAGRSTDTQYF | TGCGCCAGCAGCCGAGCGGGGCGGAGCACAGATACGCAGTATTTT
TRBD1 | TRBJ2-7 | few | TRBV11-2 | CASSLGTGSREQYF | TGTGCCAGCAGCCTCGGGACAGGGTCGCGCGAGCAGTACTTC